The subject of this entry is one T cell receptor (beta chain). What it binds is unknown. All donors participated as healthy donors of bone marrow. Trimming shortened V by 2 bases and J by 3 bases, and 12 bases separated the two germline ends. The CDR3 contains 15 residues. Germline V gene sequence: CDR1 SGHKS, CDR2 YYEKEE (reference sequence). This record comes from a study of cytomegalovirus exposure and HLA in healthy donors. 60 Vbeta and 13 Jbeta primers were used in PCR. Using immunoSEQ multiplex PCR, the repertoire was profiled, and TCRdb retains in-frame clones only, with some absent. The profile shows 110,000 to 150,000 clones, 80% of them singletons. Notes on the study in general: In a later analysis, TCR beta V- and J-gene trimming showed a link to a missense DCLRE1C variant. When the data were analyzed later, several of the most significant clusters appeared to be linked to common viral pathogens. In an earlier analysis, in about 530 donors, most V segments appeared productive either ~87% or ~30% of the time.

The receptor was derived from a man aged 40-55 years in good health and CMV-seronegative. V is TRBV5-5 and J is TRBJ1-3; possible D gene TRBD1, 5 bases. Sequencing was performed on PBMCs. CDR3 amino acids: CASSLGVGNGNTIYF. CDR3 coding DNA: TGTGCCAGCAGCTTAGGGGTAGGGAATGGAAACACCATATATTTT.